This T cell receptor beta chain is from a study of blood T cells in healthy people across ages. Broader study findings: Reliance upon unsorted PBMCs precluded definitive naive versus antigen-experienced comparison. Donors of long life had a larger count of naive CD4+ cells and greater diversity than aged donors.

CDR1 is SGDLS and CDR2 is YYNGEE in the germline V gene. The CDR3 has 14 amino acids. Aged roughly 6 to 100, donors were systemically healthy Caucasians from Russia. This clonotype was seen only a few times. What it recognizes is unknown. With a J-beta primer mix and a sample-barcoded 5' primer, a second PCR ran roughly 7 to 11 cycles. Each CDR3 protein gets one entry after TCRdb re-called the 5' RACE reads with MiXCR. The sample has just under 750,000 distinct CDR3 sequences, around a fifth seen once; the top ten hold about 20%. Source material: blood. The chain has TRBV9 and TRBJ2-1; D is tentatively TRBD1 or TRBD2 (6 bases each). Gene TRBJ2-7 matches the end of the DNA better, so the J call may be wrong. The TCR comes from a man between 65 and 85 years old in good health. The CDR3 region is CASSVDYGGNEQYF. Here the CDR3 DNA reads TGTGCCAGCAGCGTAGATTACGGGGGCAACGAGCAGTACTTC.